The 9 T cell receptor beta chains below all came from one sample that was sequenced in a study of blood T cells in healthy people across ages. With a J-beta primer mix and a sample-barcoded 5' primer, a second PCR ran about 7 to 12 cycles. TCRdb passed the 5' RACE reads through MiXCR, listing each CDR3 protein once. The sample holds 850,000 to 950,000 distinct CDR3 sequences, 25% to 30% seen once. The sample comprised blood. These receptors were obtained from a woman older than 75 in good health.

The chain couples TRBV18 to TRBJ2-1, with TRBD2 as a possible D gene (7 bases). The CDR3 has 14 residues. Germline CDR1 and CDR2: KGHSH and LQKENI. Trimming removed 5 bases from V and 5 bases from J, with 13 bases in between. The CDR3 sequence is CASSRGGRNNEQFF. CDR3 coding DNA: TGTGCCAGCTCAAGGGGGGGCCGTAACAATGAGCAGTTCTTC. Combining the CDR3 with reference TRBV18 and TRBJ2-1 gives the whole variable domain NAGVMQNPRHLVRRRGQEARLRCSPMKGHSHVYWYRQLPEEGLKFMVYLQKENIIDESGMPKERFSAEFPKEGPSILRIQQVVRGDSAAYFCASSRGGRNNEQFFGPGTRLTVL.

This clonotype was counted at least ten times. The rearrangement links TRBV14 to TRBJ1-6; D call uncertain. Trimming removed 5 bases at V and 7 bases at J, with 12 bases between. CDR3 size: 14 residues. From germline, CDR1 is SGHDN and CDR2 FVKESK. CDR3 coding DNA: TGTGCCAGCAGCGCCGCCCGTCTCAATTCACCCCTCCACTTT. Protein product: CASSAARLNSPLHF.

A note on this clonotype: A much bigger clone sits one base away, suggesting this may be a read error. CDR3 amino acids: CAGSQSLIEQYF. Here the CDR3 DNA reads TGTGCCGGCAGCCAAAGCCTGATCGAGCAGTACTTC. This rearrangement joins TRBV3-1 to TRBJ2-4; D is uncertain. The DNA end favors TRBJ2-7, so the J call may be wrong. CDR1 is LGHDT and CDR2 is YNNKEL in the germline V gene (reference sequence). The CDR3 runs to 12 residues.

Remarks on this clonotype: One base away lies a much larger clone, so this may be a sequencing read error. J is TRBJ2-7 and V is TRBV11-2; 10 positions match TRBD2. Germline V gives CDR1 SGHAT, CDR2 FQNNGV. The CDR3 has 16 residues. CDR3 residues: CAGSPQRGGVPYEQYF. CDR3 coding DNA: TGTGCCGGCAGCCCACAGCGGGGGGGCGTTCCCTACGAGCAGTACTTC.

As to this clonotype: The junction shows a germline mismatch at one end, possibly a read error. J is TRBJ2-5 and V is TRBV6-2 or TRBV6-3; possible D gene TRBD1, 5 bases. Germline lookup yields CDR1 MNHEY and CDR2 SVGEGT. The CDR3 consists of 14 residues. CDR3 DNA sequence: TGTGTCAGCAGTTACTCGACAGCTCAAGAGACCCAGTACTTC. This sequence encodes CVSSYSTAQETQYF.

This clonotype was counted ten times or more. The chain's CDR3 is CASSYGQEGYTF. CDR3 nucleotides: TGTGCCAGCAGTTACGGCCAAGAGGGCTACACCTTC. The chain carries TRBV6-2 or TRBV6-3 and TRBJ1-2, with no clear D. The V gene lost 2 bases and the J gene lost 8 bases, with 9 bases spanning the gap. This CDR3 region has 12 residues. CDR1 and CDR2 (germline): MNHEY, SVGEGT.

J is TRBJ1-2 and V is TRBV20-1; no clear D. This CDR3 is 11 amino acids long. V lost 8 bases, J lost 4 bases, and 11 bases lay in between. The germline V gene encodes CDR1 DFQATT and CDR2 SNEGSKA (reference sequence). The chain's CDR3 is CSFRWGYGYTF. For the CDR3, the DNA is TGCAGTTTCAGATGGGGCTATGGCTACACCTTC.

Worth noting for this clonotype: A read error may explain this, as a much larger clone is one base away. The genes are TRBV6-5 and TRBJ1-4; D unclear. The germline V gene has CDR1 MNHEY and CDR2 SVGAGI. This CDR3 is 16 amino acids long. The CDR3 DNA is TGTGCCAGCTCATTAAACGGGATCCCAACTAATGGAAAACTGTTTTTT. Translation gives CASSLNGIPTNGKLFF.

This clonotype was picked up a small number of times. One base away lies a much larger clone, so this may be a sequencing read error. The V gene is TRBV24-1, the J gene TRBJ2-5; D call uncertain. The last part of the DNA fits TRBJ2-1 better; the J call may be wrong. CDR3 length: 14 amino acids. CDR1 is KGHDR and CDR2 is SFDVKD in the germline V gene. The CDR3 loop is CATSDLGMQETQFF. The CDR3 nucleotides read TGTGCCACCAGTGATTTGGGGATGCAAGAGACCCAGTTCTTC.